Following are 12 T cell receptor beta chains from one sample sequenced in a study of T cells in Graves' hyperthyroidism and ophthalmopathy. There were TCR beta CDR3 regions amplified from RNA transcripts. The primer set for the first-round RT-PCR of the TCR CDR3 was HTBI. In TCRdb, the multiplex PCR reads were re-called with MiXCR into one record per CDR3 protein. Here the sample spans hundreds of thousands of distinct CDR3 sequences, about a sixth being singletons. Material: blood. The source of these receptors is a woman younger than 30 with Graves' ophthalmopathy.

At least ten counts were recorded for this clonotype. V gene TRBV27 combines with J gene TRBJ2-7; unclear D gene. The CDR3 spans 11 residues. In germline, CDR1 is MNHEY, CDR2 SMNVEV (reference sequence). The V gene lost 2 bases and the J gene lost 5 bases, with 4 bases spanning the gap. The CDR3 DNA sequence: TGTGCCAGCAGTTTAATCCACGAGCAGTACTTC. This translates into CASSLIHEQYF.

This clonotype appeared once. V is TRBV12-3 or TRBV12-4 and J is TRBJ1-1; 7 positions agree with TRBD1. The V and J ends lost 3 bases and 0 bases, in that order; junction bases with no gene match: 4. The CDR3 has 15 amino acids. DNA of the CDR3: TGTGCCAGCAGTTTCAGGGGGGGGATGAACACTGAAGCTTTCTTT. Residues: CASSFRGGMNTEAFF.

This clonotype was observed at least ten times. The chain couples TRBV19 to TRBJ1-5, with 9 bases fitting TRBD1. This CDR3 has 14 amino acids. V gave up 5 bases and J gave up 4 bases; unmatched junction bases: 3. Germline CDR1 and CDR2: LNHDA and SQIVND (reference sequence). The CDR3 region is CASSGQGLNQPQHF. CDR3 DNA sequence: TGTGCCAGTAGTGGACAGGGGCTGAATCAGCCCCAGCATTTT.

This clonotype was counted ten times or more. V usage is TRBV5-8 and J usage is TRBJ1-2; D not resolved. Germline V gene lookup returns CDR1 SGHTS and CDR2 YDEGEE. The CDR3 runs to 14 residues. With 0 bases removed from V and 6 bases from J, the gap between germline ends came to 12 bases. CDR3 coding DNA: TGTGCCAGCAGCTTGGAGGGCCCGGGCGATGGCTACACCTTC. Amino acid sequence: CASSLEGPGDGYTF.

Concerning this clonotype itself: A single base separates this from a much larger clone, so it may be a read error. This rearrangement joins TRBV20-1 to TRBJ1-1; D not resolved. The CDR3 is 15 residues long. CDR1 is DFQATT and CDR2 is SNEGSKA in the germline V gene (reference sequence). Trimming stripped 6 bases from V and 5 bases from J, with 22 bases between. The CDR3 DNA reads TGCAGTGCCCGGATAGCTGCATGGCGAAAGACTGAAGCTTTCTTT. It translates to CSARIAAWRKTEAFF.

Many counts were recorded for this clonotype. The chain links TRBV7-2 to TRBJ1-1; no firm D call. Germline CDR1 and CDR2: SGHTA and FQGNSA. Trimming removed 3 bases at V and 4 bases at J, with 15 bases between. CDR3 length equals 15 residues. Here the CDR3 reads CASSLLGSRTTEAFF. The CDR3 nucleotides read TGTGCCAGCAGCTTGCTCGGGTCTAGAACCACTGAAGCTTTCTTT.

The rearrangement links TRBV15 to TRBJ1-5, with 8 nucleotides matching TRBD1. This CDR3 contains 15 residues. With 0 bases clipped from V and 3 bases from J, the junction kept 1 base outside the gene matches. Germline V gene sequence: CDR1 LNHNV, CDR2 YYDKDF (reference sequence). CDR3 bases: TGTGCCACCAGCAGAGAACAGGGGGTCAATCAGCCCCAGCATTTT. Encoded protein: CATSREQGVNQPQHF.

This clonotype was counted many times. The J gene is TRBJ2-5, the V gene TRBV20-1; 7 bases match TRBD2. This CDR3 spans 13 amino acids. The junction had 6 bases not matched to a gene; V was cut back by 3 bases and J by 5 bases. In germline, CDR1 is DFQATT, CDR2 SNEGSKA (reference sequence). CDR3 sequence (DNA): TGCAGTGCTAGCGCGGGGGTGGGGGAGACCCAGTACTTC. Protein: CSASAGVGETQYF.

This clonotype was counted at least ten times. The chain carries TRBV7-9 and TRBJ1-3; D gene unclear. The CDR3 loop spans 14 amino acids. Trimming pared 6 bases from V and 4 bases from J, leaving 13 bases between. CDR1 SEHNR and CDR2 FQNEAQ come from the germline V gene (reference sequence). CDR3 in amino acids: CASSSWTEGNTIYF. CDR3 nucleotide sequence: TGTGCCAGCAGTTCTTGGACGGAGGGAAACACCATATATTTT.

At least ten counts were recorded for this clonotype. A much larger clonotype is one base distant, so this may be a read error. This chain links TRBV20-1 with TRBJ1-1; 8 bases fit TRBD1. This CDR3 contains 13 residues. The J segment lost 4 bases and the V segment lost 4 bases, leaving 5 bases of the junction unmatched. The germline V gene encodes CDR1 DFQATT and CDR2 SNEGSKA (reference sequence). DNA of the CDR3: TGCAGTGCTATCAGGGGGCCAGGCACTGAAGCTTTCTTT. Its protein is CSAIRGPGTEAFF.

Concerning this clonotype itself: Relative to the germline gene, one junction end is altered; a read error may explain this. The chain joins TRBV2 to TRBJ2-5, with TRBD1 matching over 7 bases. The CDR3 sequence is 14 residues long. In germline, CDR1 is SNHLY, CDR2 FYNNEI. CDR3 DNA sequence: TGTGCCACCAGTGCCCTAACAGGGGACGAGACCCAGTACTTC. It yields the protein CATSALTGDETQYF.

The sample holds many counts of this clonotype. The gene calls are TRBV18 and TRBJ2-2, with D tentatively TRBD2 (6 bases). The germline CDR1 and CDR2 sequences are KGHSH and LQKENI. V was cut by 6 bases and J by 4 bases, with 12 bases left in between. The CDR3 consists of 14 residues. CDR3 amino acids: CASSSGLATGELFF. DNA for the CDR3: TGTGCCAGCTCGTCGGGACTTGCCACCGGGGAGCTGTTTTTT.